Listed here are 30 T cell receptor beta chains from one sample, sequenced in a study of spatial heterogeneity in lung cancer. The time point denotes: sample taken at primary tumor resection. In each case, whole RNA from tumor, nontumor lung or frozen PBMC was sequenced unsorted. MiXCR, applied by TCRdb to the 5' RACE reads, yields one record per CDR3 protein. The data contain approximately 25,000 distinct CDR3 sequences, more than 6.5% of them singletons. The sequenced sample was PBMCs, obtained at surgery. These receptors all come from a male donor with early-stage non-small cell lung cancer.

The sample holds many counts of this clonotype. The gene calls are TRBV6-6 and TRBJ1-5; tentative D call: TRBD1 (5 bases). The length of the CDR3 is 14 residues. The germline gives CDR1 MNHNY, CDR2 SVGAGI (reference sequence). V lost 7 bases, J lost 6 bases, and 16 bases lay in between. CDR3 loop: CASISQGATQPQHF. In nucleotides, the CDR3 is TGTGCCAGCATTTCCCAGGGTGCTACTCAGCCCCAGCATTTT.

This clonotype occurred many times. DNA of the CDR3: TGCGCCAGCAGCTTGAATCCTTCAGCGGGGGGGTACCAAGAGACCCAGTACTTC. Protein sequence: CASSLNPSAGGYQETQYF. V usage is TRBV5-1 and J usage is TRBJ2-5; 10 bases match TRBD2. V shed 1 base and J 0 bases; nucleotides not matched to a gene: 9. The CDR3 has 18 residues. Germline V CDR1 and CDR2: SGHRS, YFSETQ. Looking up the rest from reference TRBV5-1 and TRBJ2-5 gives the full variable domain: KAGVTQTPRYLIKTRGQQVTLSCSPISGHRSVSWYQQTPGQGLQFLFEYFSETQRNKGNFPGRFSGRQFSNSRSEMNVSTLELGDSALYLCASSLNPSAGGYQETQYFGPGTRLLVL.

This sequence joins TRBV5-1 and TRBJ2-3, with 8 bases that match TRBD1. The germline gives CDR1 SGHRS, CDR2 YFSETQ. Unmatched junction bases numbered 6, after V lost 6 bases and J lost 6 bases. The CDR3 covers 13 residues. The CDR3 DNA reads TGCGCCAGCATCCTCAACAGGGGGGATACGCAGTATTTT. Its protein product is CASILNRGDTQYF.

This clonotype occurred many times. The chain recombines TRBV6-5 with TRBJ2-1; D ambiguous. Deletions cut 6 bases from V and 8 bases from J, with 23 bases between. CDR1 is MNHEY and CDR2 is SVGAGI in the germline V gene. This CDR3 contains 16 residues. For the CDR3, the DNA is TGTGCCAGCAGCAACGGCGAGATAGCCCAACACTATGAGCAGTTCTTC. This encodes CASSNGEIAQHYEQFF.

This clonotype was counted only a few times. CDR3 nucleotide sequence: TGTGCCAGCAGTTATCCGAACACTGAAGCTTTCTTT. This encodes CASSYPNTEAFF. The gene calls are TRBV12-3 or TRBV12-4 and TRBJ1-1; D is undetermined. The CDR3 is made up of 12 amino acids. Trimming pared 4 bases from V and 1 base from J, leaving 4 bases between.

Ten or more counts support this clonotype. The chain combines TRBV12-3 or TRBV12-4 with TRBJ2-5; no clear D gene. Trimming left V 6 bases short and J 4 bases short, with 9 bases between. The length of the CDR3 is 12 residues. The CDR3 sequence is CASRLYGETQYF. CDR3 in DNA: TGTGCCAGCAGGTTGTACGGAGAGACCCAGTACTTC.

This clonotype has a count of ten or more. This rearrangement joins TRBV10-3 to TRBJ1-5; possibly TRBD1 for D (5 bases). Trimming left V 10 bases short and J 2 bases short, with 15 bases between. Germline V gene sequence: CDR1 ENHRY, CDR2 SYGVKD. This CDR3 has 14 residues. CDR3 loop: CATAVTDGNQPQHF. The CDR3 region has the DNA TGTGCCACCGCCGTGACAGACGGCAATCAGCCCCAGCATTTT.

By its share, this clonotype is medium-sized. The chain couples TRBV7-8 to TRBJ2-3; TRBD1 matches 7 bases. Unmatched junction bases numbered 6, after V lost 7 bases and J lost 2 bases. The CDR3 sequence is 14 residues long. Germline CDR1 and CDR2: SGHVS and FQNEAQ. The CDR3 sequence: CASIRDSNTDTQYF. CDR3 sequence (DNA): TGTGCCAGCATCAGGGACAGTAACACAGATACGCAGTATTTT.

CDR3 residues: CASSVAIRTGELFF. CDR3 DNA: TGTGCCAGCAGCGTAGCTATTCGGACCGGGGAGCTGTTTTTT. The chain couples TRBV9 to TRBJ2-2; D is uncertain. This CDR3 contains 14 residues. V lost 0 bases, J lost 5 bases, and 8 bases lay in between. CDR1 and CDR2 from the germline V gene are SGDLS and YYNGEE.

This clonotype was detected only a few times. The CDR3 loop reads CASSWDYKTPSYEQYF. CDR3 sequence (DNA): TGTGCCAGCAGTTGGGACTACAAAACCCCTTCCTACGAGCAGTACTTC. V is TRBV2 and J is TRBJ2-7, with TRBD2 identical over 7 bases. The CDR3 totals 16 residues. Trimming at V came to 5 bases and at J to 1 base, leaving 11 bases not matched to a gene. Germline assignment: CDR1 SNHLY and CDR2 FYNNEI. The whole variable domain, filled in from reference TRBV2 and TRBJ2-7, reads EPEVTQTPSHQVTQMGQEVILRCVPISNHLYFYWYRQILGQKVEFLVSFYNNEISEKSEIFDDQFSVERPDGSNFTLKIRSTKLEDSAMYFCASSWDYKTPSYEQYFGPGTRLTVT.

This sequence joins TRBV20-1 and TRBJ2-7, with 11 nucleotides matching TRBD2. Trimming cost V 0 bases and J 10 bases; bases outside gene matches: 8. The CDR3 loop spans 14 amino acids. Germline V CDR1 and CDR2: DFQATT, SNEGSKA (reference sequence). The CDR3 protein is CSARDGTSGTEQYF. The DNA of the CDR3 is TGCAGTGCTAGAGACGGGACTAGCGGTACTGAACAGTACTTC.

The table lists this clonotype with many counts. CDR3 DNA: TGTGCCAGCAACATGCTCGTGGGACAGGGGACCTATGGCTACACCTTC. It codes for CASNMLVGQGTYGYTF. This chain joins TRBV2 and TRBJ1-2; TRBD1 matches at 10 bases. CDR3 length equals 16 residues. After removal of 7 bases from V and 4 bases from J, the junction contained 12 bases not matched to a gene. Germline V gene lookup returns CDR1 SNHLY and CDR2 FYNNEI.

This clonotype was counted ten times or more. Here the CDR3 reads CASSVGVRVGTGELFF. CDR3 DNA sequence: TGTGCCAGCAGCGTAGGAGTCAGGGTAGGCACCGGGGAGCTGTTTTTT. V is TRBV9 and J is TRBJ2-2; tentatively, D is TRBD1 (5 bases). Germline V gene lookup returns CDR1 SGDLS and CDR2 YYNGEE. Between the trimmed V and J ends, which lost 0 bases and 4 bases, there was a span of 13 bases. The CDR3 sequence is 16 residues long.

In its sample, this clonotype was seen many times. V usage is TRBV12-3 or TRBV12-4 and J usage is TRBJ2-1; 8 positions match TRBD2. This CDR3 is built from 16 residues. J gave up 1 base and V 0 bases, and 2 bases lay outside the gene matches. This chain's CDR3 is CASSLASGTSYNEQFF. Here the CDR3 DNA reads TGTGCCAGCAGTTTAGCTAGCGGGACATCCTACAATGAGCAGTTCTTC.

This clonotype was seen only a few times. The chain combines TRBV5-1 with TRBJ2-1; TRBD2 matches at 8 bases. CDR3 size: 14 residues. Germline CDR1 is SGHRS and CDR2 is YFSETQ. V gave up 0 bases and J gave up 8 bases; unmatched junction bases: 4. CDR3: CASSLELAVDEQFF. In nucleotides, the CDR3 is TGCGCCAGCAGCTTGGAACTAGCGGTCGATGAGCAGTTCTTC.

This clonotype was seen ten or more times. J is TRBJ1-5 and V is TRBV7-3, with D unresolved. V shed 0 bases and J shed 1 base, with 1 base lying between them. The germline V gene has CDR1 SGHTA and CDR2 FQGTGA. This CDR3 has 13 residues. The CDR3 spells CASSLTSNQPQHF. DNA of the CDR3: TGTGCCAGCAGCTTAACAAGCAATCAGCCCCAGCATTTT.

At least ten counts were recorded for this clonotype. The rearrangement uses TRBV5-1 and TRBJ2-3, with a possible D match to TRBD1 (6 bases). The V gene lost 4 bases and the J gene lost 0 bases, with 9 bases spanning the gap. Looked up from germline, CDR1 is SGHRS and CDR2 is YFSETQ. CDR3 length: 14 residues. The DNA for the CDR3 is TGCGCCAGCAGCGTCGACAGGAGCACAGATACGCAGTATTTT. Translating gives CASSVDRSTDTQYF.

This clonotype is medium-sized by share. The chain carries TRBV20-1 and TRBJ1-6, with D hard to call. V lost 3 bases and J 10 bases, leaving 13 bases between the germline ends. The CDR3 has 13 amino acids. The V gene's germline CDR1 is DFQATT and CDR2 SNEGSKA (reference sequence). CDR3: CSASLRPGSPLHF. CDR3 DNA sequence: TGCAGTGCTAGTCTGCGGCCGGGGTCACCCCTCCACTTT.

Comments on this clonotype: This may arise from a read error, as a much more abundant clone is one base away. Given the absence of the conserved phenylalanine or tryptophan at the CDR3 end, a read error is likely. The chain links TRBV23-1 to TRBJ2-3; D uncertain. TRBV23-1 is an ORF; its function is uncertain. Trimming shortened V by 6 bases and J by 1 base, and 14 bases separated the two germline ends. There are 15 residues in the CDR3. Here the CDR3 reads CASSSDSKGTDTQYL. The CDR3 DNA is TGCGCCAGCAGCTCAGACTCAAAAGGCACAGATACGCAGTATTTA.

This clonotype was seen many times. The chain uses TRBV7-3 and TRBJ2-7; D call uncertain. Trimming took 1 base from V and 6 from J, leaving 10 bases between them. CDR3 length: 13 residues. Germline-derived CDR1 and CDR2 are SGHTA and FQGTGA. CDR3: CASSLSFLGEQYF. The CDR3 bases are TGTGCCAGCAGCTTAAGTTTTTTGGGCGAGCAGTACTTC.

V usage is TRBV28 and J usage is TRBJ2-3; perhaps D is TRBD1 or TRBD2 (6 bases each). The CDR3 extends over 12 amino acids. Germline CDR1 and CDR2: MDHEN and SYDVKM. The V end lost 8 bases, the J end lost 4 bases, and 10 bases lay between the germline ends. CDR3 residues: CASRGRADTQYF. Written as DNA, the CDR3 is TGTGCCAGCCGGGGGCGGGCAGATACGCAGTATTTT.

This clonotype was observed a handful of times. The genes are TRBV7-8 and TRBJ2-7; 8 bases are shared with TRBD2. The CDR3 consists of 13 residues. Germline CDR1 and CDR2: SGHVS and FQNEAQ. The junction had 3 bases not matched to a gene; V was cut back by 2 bases and J by 6 bases. The CDR3 is CASSLPSGSEQYF. CDR3 DNA sequence: TGTGCCAGCAGCTTACCCAGCGGGAGCGAGCAGTACTTC.

This clonotype was counted a single time. The CDR3 nucleotides read TGCGCCAGCAGTGAGTCTGGGACTTACGAGCAGTACGTC. The encoded protein is CASSESGTYEQYV. The rearrangement uses TRBV10-1 and TRBJ2-7; maybe TRBD2 (6 bases). Germline V gene lookup returns CDR1 WNHNN and CDR2 SYGVQD (reference sequence). The V and J ends lost 0 bases and 4 bases respectively, with 7 bases between them. This CDR3 is built from 13 residues.

This clonotype was picked up a small number of times. The rearrangement joins TRBV30 to TRBJ2-3; D may be TRBD2 (5 bases). The length of the CDR3 is 16 residues. Trimming shortened V by 4 bases and J by 0 bases, and 17 bases separated the two germline ends. Germline V lookup: CDR1 GTSNPN, CDR2 SVGIG (reference sequence). The CDR3 DNA reads TGTGCCTGGACCTCCTGGGAGAGGGCGAGCACAGATACGCAGTATTTT. The encoded protein is CAWTSWERASTDTQYF.

Notes on this clonotype: An end of the junction does not agree with germline; a read error may underlie this. The chain links TRBV11-2 to TRBJ2-7, with a possible D match to TRBD2 (5 bases). Germline assignment: CDR1 SGHAT and CDR2 FQNNGV. CDR3 size: 13 residues. CDR3: CASSLTGSYKQYF. The CDR3 DNA sequence: TGTGCCAGCAGTTTAACGGGGAGCTACAAGCAGTACTTC.

This clonotype was found many times. The genes are TRBV27 and TRBJ1-2; tentative D call: TRBD1 (5 bases). Germline CDR1 reads MNHEY; CDR2 reads SMNVEV (reference sequence). Between the trimmed V and J ends, which lost 10 bases and 3 bases, there was a span of 21 bases. CDR3 length equals 15 residues. CDR3 sequence (DNA): TGTGCCATCCTAATTACAGGCCCCCGGGACTATGGCTACACCTTC. Translated, it gives CAILITGPRDYGYTF.

This clonotype has at least ten counts. The genes are TRBV20-1 and TRBJ1-1, with D tentatively TRBD1 (6 bases). The CDR3 is 16 residues long. Trimming pared 3 bases from V and 11 bases from J, leaving 28 bases between. CDR1 is DFQATT, CDR2 SNEGSKA, per germline (reference sequence). The CDR3 loop is CSASGAFRGLRWRAFF. CDR3 DNA sequence: TGCAGTGCTAGTGGGGCTTTCAGGGGCCTGCGGTGGAGGGCTTTCTTT.

This clonotype appeared many times. The V gene is TRBV6-4, the J gene TRBJ2-3, with TRBD2 matching 7 bases. Trimming took 3 bases from V and 4 from J; bases not matched to a gene: 7. The CDR3 totals 15 residues. Germline CDR1 and CDR2: MRHNA and SNTAGT. Here the CDR3 reads CASSELGGVADTQYF. The DNA of the CDR3 is TGTGCCAGCAGTGAACTGGGGGGGGTCGCAGATACGCAGTATTTT.

This clonotype was found many times. This chain links TRBV30 with TRBJ1-1; TRBD1 might be the D (5 bases). CDR1 and CDR2 (germline): GTSNPN, SVGIG (reference sequence). V lost 2 bases and J 2 bases, leaving 12 bases between the germline ends. CDR3 length: 14 residues. Written as DNA, the CDR3 is TGTGCCTGGAGTAAGGGACGTGCCAACACTGAAGCTTTCTTT. Amino acids: CAWSKGRANTEAFF.

This clonotype was observed at least ten times. The rearrangement uses TRBV20-1 and TRBJ2-2; 11 bases agree with TRBD1. The CDR3 has 16 amino acids. The V segment lost 6 bases and the J segment 1 base; nucleotides outside the gene matches: 7. Germline V lookup: CDR1 DFQATT, CDR2 SNEGSKA (reference sequence). In DNA form, the CDR3 reads TGCAGTGCGGGACAGGGGGGCAATTTGAACACCGGGGAGCTGTTTTTT. It encodes CSAGQGGNLNTGELFF.